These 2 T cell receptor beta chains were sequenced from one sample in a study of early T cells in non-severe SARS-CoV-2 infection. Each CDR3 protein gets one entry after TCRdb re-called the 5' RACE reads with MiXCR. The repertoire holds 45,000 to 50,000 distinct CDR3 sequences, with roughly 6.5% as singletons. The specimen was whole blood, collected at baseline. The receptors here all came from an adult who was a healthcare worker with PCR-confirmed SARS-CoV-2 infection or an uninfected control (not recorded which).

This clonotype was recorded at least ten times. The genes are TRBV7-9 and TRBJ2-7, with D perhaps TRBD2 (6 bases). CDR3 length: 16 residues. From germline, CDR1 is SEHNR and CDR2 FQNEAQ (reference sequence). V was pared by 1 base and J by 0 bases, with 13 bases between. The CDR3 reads CASSLVGGISSYEQYF. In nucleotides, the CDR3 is TGTGCCAGCAGCTTAGTGGGGGGTATCAGCTCCTACGAGCAGTACTTC.

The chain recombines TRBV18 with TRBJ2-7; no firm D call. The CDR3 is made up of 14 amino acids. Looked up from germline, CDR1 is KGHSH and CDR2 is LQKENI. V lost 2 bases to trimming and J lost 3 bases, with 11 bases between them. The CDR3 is CASSPASRYYEQYF. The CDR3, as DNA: TGTGCCAGCTCACCAGCGTCCCGATACTACGAGCAGTACTTC.